These 21 T cell receptor beta chains share one sample of origin, sequenced in a study of Graves' ophthalmopathy and Graves' hyperthyroidism. RNA transcripts were the template, and TCR beta CDR3 regions were amplified from them. RT-PCR with HTBI primers came first, then second-round multiplex PCR. Each CDR3 protein gets one entry after TCRdb re-called the multiplex PCR reads with MiXCR. In the table there are a few hundred thousand distinct CDR3 sequences, under 40% of which are singletons. What was sequenced was peripheral blood or thyroid tissue (not recorded which). The receptors were sampled from an adult man with Graves' hyperthyroidism.

This clonotype was counted at least ten times. The chain joins TRBV11-2 to TRBJ2-5, with D perhaps TRBD1 (5 bases). The CDR3 loop spans 16 amino acids. Per the germline V gene, CDR1 is SGHAT and CDR2 is FQNNGV. The V end was cut by 1 base, the J end by 5 bases, with 17 bases between. The DNA of the CDR3 is TGTGCCAGCAGCTTAGGTAGCAGGGATTCTCGGGAGACCCAGTACTTC. Translated, it gives CASSLGSRDSRETQYF.

Many counts were recorded for this clonotype. The V gene is TRBV29-1, the J gene TRBJ2-7; 7 positions match TRBD2. The germline CDR1 and CDR2 sequences are SQVTM and ANQGSEA. This CDR3 is built from 16 residues. With 1 base clipped from V and 2 bases from J, the junction kept 11 bases outside the gene matches. CDR3 sequence (DNA): TGCAGCGTTGAAGGCGGCCGGCAGGGAGGGACCTACGAGCAGTACTTC. Its translation is CSVEGGRQGGTYEQYF.

The genes are TRBV7-8 and TRBJ1-5, with 12 bases lining up with TRBD1. Per the germline V gene, CDR1 is SGHVS and CDR2 is FQNEAQ. The V gene end was trimmed by 6 bases and the J gene end by 6 bases; junction bases not matched to a gene: 6. The CDR3 totals 15 residues. CDR3 bases: TGTGCCAGCAGAAGGGACAGGGGGCCGAGTCAGCCCCAGCATTTT. It codes for CASRRDRGPSQPQHF.

This clonotype was counted at least ten times. The chain has TRBV7-2 and TRBJ1-3; 10 bases fit TRBD1. The J segment lost 5 bases and the V segment lost 2 bases, leaving 3 bases of the junction unmatched. Germline CDR1 SGHTA, CDR2 FQGNSA. The CDR3 has 15 amino acids. CDR3: CASSLSTGGRNTIYF. The CDR3 bases are TGTGCCAGCAGCTTATCGACAGGGGGCAGAAACACCATATATTTT.

The gene calls are TRBV10-3 and TRBJ2-3; D is ambiguous. This CDR3 has 14 residues. The germline gives CDR1 ENHRY, CDR2 SYGVKD. Trimming removed 8 bases at V and 2 bases at J, with 14 bases between. The CDR3 is CAIRSSRLTDTQYF. In DNA form, the CDR3 reads TGTGCCATCCGCTCTTCCAGGCTCACAGATACGCAGTATTTT.

The table lists this clonotype with many counts. The V gene is TRBV2, the J gene TRBJ2-6; D remains ambiguous. This CDR3 comprises 15 residues. The V gene's germline CDR1 is SNHLY and CDR2 FYNNEI. Trimming removed 3 bases at V and 0 bases at J, with 6 bases between. The chain's CDR3 is CASSDMYSGANVLTF. CDR3 nucleotides: TGTGCCAGCAGTGATATGTACTCTGGGGCCAACGTCCTGACTTTC.

This chain links TRBV7-9 with TRBJ2-5, with TRBD1 matching over 10 bases. The CDR3 contains 16 residues. V trimming: 2 bases; J trimming: 5 bases; junction bases outside the gene matches: 8. Germline loops: CDR1 SEHNR, CDR2 FQNEAQ (reference sequence). CDR3 in amino acids: CASSLIGTGVTETQYF. The CDR3 nucleotides are TGTGCCAGCAGCTTAATAGGGACAGGGGTTACGGAGACCCAGTACTTC.

V and J are TRBV7-8 and TRBJ1-5; D is unclear. Deletions cut 3 bases from V and 7 bases from J, with 10 bases between. Germline V lookup: CDR1 SGHVS, CDR2 FQNEAQ. The CDR3 length is 13 residues. The chain's CDR3 is CASSLWGTQPQHF. In DNA, the CDR3 is TGTGCCAGCAGCTTGTGGGGAACCCAGCCCCAGCATTTT.

With regard to this clonotype: A read error is possible here, since a much larger clone lies one base away. The chain combines TRBV14 with TRBJ2-7; 10 positions match TRBD2. This CDR3 spans 16 amino acids. Germline loops: CDR1 SGHDN, CDR2 FVKESK. The CDR3 bases are TGTGCCAGCGGCCAAGGGGCTAGCGGGAGTGGCTACGAGCAGTACTTC. Translating it yields CASGQGASGSGYEQYF.

V usage is TRBV9 and J usage is TRBJ2-2, with D perhaps matching TRBD2 (5 bases). Germline V gene data show CDR1 as SGDLS and CDR2 as YYNGEE. The CDR3 consists of 15 residues. V shed 3 bases and J shed 4 bases, with 13 bases lying between them. CDR3 sequence: CASSAPGIGTGELFF. DNA of the CDR3: TGTGCCAGCAGCGCCCCGGGAATCGGCACCGGGGAGCTGTTTTTT. Using reference TRBV9 and TRBJ2-2 for the parts outside the CDR3, the full variable domain is DSGVTQTPKHLITATGQRVTLRCSPRSGDLSVYWYQQSLDQGLQFLIQYYNGEERAKGNILERFSAQQFPDLHSELNLSSLELGDSALYFCASSAPGIGTGELFFGEGSRLTVL.

Concerning this clonotype: This may arise from a read error, as a much more abundant clone is one base away. The V call is TRBV11-2, the J call TRBJ1-2; TRBD1 aligns across 8 bases. The CDR3 runs to 15 residues. CDR1 is SGHAT, CDR2 FQNNGV, per germline. With 3 bases clipped from V and 4 bases from J, the junction kept 7 bases outside the gene matches. The CDR3 DNA is TGTGCCAGCAGCTTCTGGGGGACAGGAAGCTATGGCTACACCTTC. Translation gives CASSFWGTGSYGYTF.

This rearrangement joins TRBV2 to TRBJ2-5, with D maybe TRBD1 (5 bases). The CDR3 is 13 amino acids. Germline CDR1 and CDR2: SNHLY and FYNNEI. V was trimmed by 7 bases and J by 5 bases, leaving 14 bases between them. The CDR3 region is CASKAGRSETQYF. In DNA, the CDR3 is TGTGCCAGCAAGGCAGGGCGTAGCGAGACCCAGTACTTC.

V and J are TRBV29-1 and TRBJ2-7; a possible D gene is TRBD2 (7 bases). The DNA end is more similar to TRBJ2-1, so the J call may be wrong. There are 15 residues in the CDR3. The germline V gene has CDR1 SQVTM and CDR2 ANQGSEA. CDR3 loop: CSGGGGGTSYNEQFF. In DNA form, the CDR3 reads TGCAGCGGGGGGGGCGGGGGAACTTCCTACAATGAGCAGTTCTTC.

On this clonotype: A much larger clone sits a single nucleotide away, making a read error possible. V gene TRBV11-2 combines with J gene TRBJ2-2; D unresolved. This CDR3 is built from 15 residues. From germline, CDR1 is SGHAT and CDR2 FQNNGV. The V and J ends lost 5 bases and 1 base respectively, with 11 bases between them. The CDR3 DNA sequence: TGTGCCAGCAGCCCGGCGGCGGAGAACACCGGGGAGCTGTTTTTT. Amino acids: CASSPAAENTGELFF.

This clonotype was recorded many times. The gene calls are TRBV7-3 and TRBJ1-3; unclear D gene. Germline-derived CDR1 and CDR2 are SGHTA and FQGTGA. The CDR3 has 16 amino acids. Trimming stripped 1 base from V and 0 bases from J, with 10 bases between. The CDR3 here is CASSLNPGRSGNTIYF. The CDR3 region has the DNA TGTGCCAGCAGCTTAAATCCCGGTCGCTCTGGAAACACCATATATTTT.

The chain links TRBV7-8 to TRBJ2-7; 16 nucleotides line up with TRBD2. With the DNA end fitting TRBJ2-1 better, the J assignment may be wrong. The CDR3 spans 16 residues. CDR1 is SGHVS and CDR2 is FQNEAQ in the germline V gene. CDR3 loop: CATSDGTSGRAGEQFF. CDR3 in DNA: TGTGCCACCAGTGATGGGACTAGCGGGAGGGCGGGTGAGCAGTTCTTC.

J is TRBJ1-5 and V is TRBV9; tentative D call: TRBD1 (5 bases). The end of the DNA is better explained by TRBJ2-3, so the J call may be wrong. Per the germline V gene, CDR1 is SGDLS and CDR2 is YYNGEE. The CDR3 contains 14 residues. The CDR3 region has the DNA TGTGCCAGCAGCGTAGTGGAGCAGGGTTATACGCAGTATTTT. Its protein is CASSVVEQGYTQYF.

There are a few counts of this clonotype. The CDR3 loop reads CASSFRQGNNSPLHF. For the CDR3, the DNA is TGTGCCAGCAGTTTTCGACAGGGCAATAATTCACCCCTCCACTTT. The V call is TRBV12-3 or TRBV12-4, the J call TRBJ1-6; 7 bases are shared with TRBD1. The CDR3 runs 15 residues. J lost 5 bases, V lost 3 bases, and 4 bases had no gene match.

Ten or more counts support this clonotype. The chain recombines TRBV9 with TRBJ1-5; perhaps TRBD1 as D (5 bases). Germline V gene sequence: CDR1 SGDLS, CDR2 YYNGEE. Trimming cost V 2 bases and J 4 bases, with 13 bases left between them. The CDR3 runs 15 residues. CDR3 in amino acids: CASSVSWGGNQPQHF. The CDR3 nucleotides are TGTGCCAGCAGCGTGTCGTGGGGCGGTAATCAGCCCCAGCATTTT.

This clonotype has a count of ten or more. The chain recombines TRBV24-1 with TRBJ1-1; maybe TRBD1 (5 bases). Deletions cut 4 bases from V and 1 base from J, with 12 bases between. CDR1 is KGHDR, CDR2 SFDVKD, per germline. This CDR3 comprises 15 residues. The CDR3 DNA follows: TGTGCCACCAGTGAGCGCAGGGCGGCGAACACTGAAGCTTTCTTT. This codes for CATSERRAANTEAFF.

This clonotype was seen a handful of times. The chain has TRBV29-1 and TRBJ2-3; TRBD2 is a possible D gene (5 bases). CDR1 SQVTM and CDR2 ANQGSEA come from the germline V gene. The CDR3 has 13 residues. V lost 4 bases to trimming and J lost 2 bases, with 10 bases between them. The CDR3, as DNA: TGCAGCGTTGCTGGGAGCGCCACAGATACGCAGTATTTT. This sequence encodes CSVAGSATDTQYF.